This paragraph reports one T cell receptor (beta chain). Ten or more counts support this clonotype. Its recognized antigen is unknown. Base qualities are not provided; no much larger clone lies one nucleotide away. These data are taken from a study of T cells in Graves' hyperthyroidism and ophthalmopathy (dated by TCRdb to the late 2010s). With respect to the entire study: Peripheral blood samples were taken at the time of initial diagnosis, prior to any treatment. The approximately 97 discovery patients were randomly divided into training and test sets at a 7:3 ratio. Whether ophthalmopathy could be predicted prospectively was tested in an independent validation cohort made up of approximately 19 hyperthyroidism patients plus 17 patients who later progressed to ophthalmopathy. The paper reports TCR Vbeta CDR3 sequencing of 140 or so peripheral blood samples: under 45 ophthalmopathy, under 85 hyperthyroidism and around 17 progressor patients. After sampling, hyperthyroidism patients received methimazole starting at 30 mg daily, and ophthalmopathy patients received high-dose intravenous methylprednisolone. Thyroid tissue and blood T-cell repertoires from more than five Graves' hyperthyroidism patients were also compared in the study. TCR V-J signatures able to tell the groups apart were searched for in a discovery cohort of 90 to 100 patients, of whom more than 40 had Graves' ophthalmopathy and 55 to 65 had stable Graves' hyperthyroidism.

Beyond this particular receptor, the publication reports: No statistical method was used to set the sample size in advance, and investigators knew the group allocation. In validation, the model predicted progression to ophthalmopathy with over 60% sensitivity and around 72% specificity, a median of about 6.7 months before onset. Most expanded thyroid clonotypes (frequency above 0.001) were also detected in blood, a finding suggesting that blood repertoires may reflect thyroid immune responses. Ophthalmopathy was separated from stable hyperthyroidism by a 13 V-J signature model, with about 86% sensitivity and approximately 81% specificity obtained in cross-validation and 80%/75% obtained in testing.

TCR beta CDR3 regions were amplified from RNA transcripts. A first-round RT-PCR of the TCR CDR3 used the HTBI primer set with the Qiagen OneStep RT-PCR kit. Libraries were constructed in a second round of multiplex PCR, after which size selection and purification were carried out. Sequencing of the libraries was done on an Illumina HiSeq2000 using paired-end 100 bp reads. On the authors' methods: SOAPnuke was used to process the raw data, throwing out any read that contained adapters or uncalled bases, had a mean Phred below 15, or lacked an exact constant-primer or identifier match. COPE v1.2.5 was used to merge high-quality paired reads, and clonotypes were defined as unique nucleotide sequences. MiTCR v1.1 was used to align the clonotypes against IMGT TRBV, TRBD and TRBJ reference segments. Analysis was restricted to V-J combinations with a frequency above 0.0001, which covered 99% to 99.2% of repertoires. A TCS score was defined as the ratio of F50 (clonal expansion) to E x V (chaos), with BLOSUM62-based TCRdist applied between CDR3 peptides within each V-J. Welch's t-statistics and random forest reduced fewer than 550 V-J features to roughly 13, which were used in a naive Bayes classifier (R e1071). TCRdb handled the public reads itself, with Q25 trimming in fastp and clone calling in MiXCR, and kept productive beta chains. Every CDR3 protein is listed once, alongside the most common genes and DNA of its rows. The V and J calls shown here were made by TCRdb, not taken from the authors' results. In all, the sample holds about 740,000 distinct CDR3 sequences, and 12% to 15% of those were seen once. Together, the top ten hold about 9.4% of the sample.

Graves' hyperthyroidism was defined as stable when no progression to ophthalmopathy occurred over 18 months of follow-up. Hyperthyroidism patients were newly diagnosed, had a disease duration of under 2 months, and were aged 18 to 65 years. Any patient with an uncontrolled infection, another autoimmune disease, pregnancy or lactation was excluded. Diagnoses were based on clinical symptoms, serum thyroxine and TRAb, thyroid ultrasound and orbital computed tomography. Ficoll-Paque density gradient centrifugation was used to isolate PBMCs from about 10 ml of fresh peripheral blood. Total RNA was extracted with Trizol reagent, and quality was checked on an Agilent 2100 Bioanalyzer. The CDR3, cysteine through phenylalanine, is 12 amino acids long. The CDR3 DNA has 36 bases and is translated from base 1. V lost 5 bases and J lost 5 bases, and the count of bases not matched to a germline gene is 1. The germline V gene supplies CDR1 MDHEN and CDR2 SYDVKM.

The receptor's source is a young woman with Graves' hyperthyroidism. The specimen sequenced was blood. The chain is assembled from TRBV28 and TRBJ1-2; 8 of the junction bases match TRBD1. The bases are TGTGCCAGCAGTAGGACAGGGTATGGCTACACCTTC. Translated, this is CASSRTGYGYTF.